The 29 T cell receptor beta chains below come from one sample, sequenced in a study of T cells in Graves' hyperthyroidism and ophthalmopathy. Template material for amplifying TCR beta CDR3 regions consisted of RNA transcripts. The primer set for the first-round RT-PCR of the TCR CDR3 was HTBI. TCRdb re-analysed the multiplex PCR reads in MiXCR, keeping a single row per CDR3 protein. The sample yields hundreds of thousands of distinct CDR3 sequences, approximately 21% seen once. Sequencing input: blood. These receptors were taken from a man between 25 and 39 years old with Graves' ophthalmopathy.

The gene calls are TRBV9 and TRBJ2-2, with D uncertain. With 7 bases removed from V and 7 bases from J, the gap between germline ends came to 8 bases. The length of the CDR3 is 11 residues. The germline gives CDR1 SGDLS, CDR2 YYNGEE. The CDR3 DNA follows: TGTGCCAGCGGACCTCGCGGGGAGCTGTTTTTT. Translation gives CASGPRGELFF.

The sample holds many counts of this clonotype. The chain has TRBV27 and TRBJ1-2, with D possibly TRBD1 on 5 matching bases. Deletions cut 5 bases from V and 6 bases from J, with 16 bases between. Germline V gives CDR1 MNHEY, CDR2 SMNVEV (reference sequence). The CDR3 contains 14 residues. The CDR3 DNA reads TGTGCCAGCAGTCGCCGGGACGGCGGCAATGGCTACACCTTC. Its protein product is CASSRRDGGNGYTF.

The chain links TRBV30 to TRBJ2-7; 10 bases line up with TRBD1. The V gene end was trimmed by 5 bases and the J gene end by 6 bases; junction bases not matched to a gene: 7. The CDR3 length is 13 residues. Per the germline V gene, CDR1 is GTSNPN and CDR2 is SVGIG (reference sequence). The CDR3: CAWSVTGGFEQYF. Here the CDR3 DNA reads TGTGCCTGGTCCGTGACAGGGGGCTTCGAGCAGTACTTC.

This sequence joins TRBV28 and TRBJ2-4, with TRBD1 as a possible D gene (6 bases). V was clipped by 8 bases and J by 6 bases, with 14 bases between them. The CDR3 sequence is 13 residues long. Germline lookup yields CDR1 MDHEN and CDR2 SYDVKM. The DNA for the CDR3 is TGTGCCAGCGGCACAGGGTTTACAAACATTCAGTACTTC. Amino acids: CASGTGFTNIQYF.

Many counts were recorded for this clonotype. The chain uses TRBV6-5 and TRBJ2-7; 10 positions agree with TRBD2. Germline V gene sequence: CDR1 MNHEY, CDR2 SVGAGI. This CDR3 region has 16 residues. With V trimmed by 2 bases and J by 9 bases, 13 bases remained unmatched. This CDR3 reads CASSYGGTSGEGGQYF. CDR3 nucleotides: TGTGCCAGCAGTTACGGGGGCACTAGCGGGGAAGGGGGGCAGTACTTC.

V is TRBV4-1 and J is TRBJ2-7; D possibly corresponds to TRBD2 (5 bases). Germline loops: CDR1 MGHRA, CDR2 YSYEKL. Trimming removed 4 bases at V and 3 bases at J, with 22 bases between. The CDR3 covers 17 residues. The DNA for the CDR3 is TGCGCCAGCAGCCCGTGGGCAGACGAGGGAAAGGGCTACGAGCAGTACTTC. Translating gives CASSPWADEGKGYEQYF.

Only a few counts were recorded for this clonotype. The chain links TRBV2 to TRBJ2-1, with D possibly TRBD1 on 5 matching bases. CDR1 and CDR2 from the germline V gene are SNHLY and FYNNEI. The CDR3 sequence is 16 residues long. The germline V and J ends were trimmed by 9 bases and 2 bases, with 20 bases remaining between them. CDR3 amino acids: CARARTGGRAYNEQFF. For the CDR3, the DNA is TGTGCCAGGGCCCGAACAGGTGGTCGGGCCTACAATGAGCAGTTCTTC. The entire variable domain, with the rest obtained from reference TRBV2 and TRBJ2-1, is as follows: EPEVTQTPSHQVTQMGQEVILRCVPISNHLYFYWYRQILGQKVEFLVSFYNNEISEKSEIFDDQFSVERPDGSNFTLKIRSTKLEDSAMYFCARARTGGRAYNEQFFGPGTRLTVL.

In the case of this clonotype: Being one base from a much bigger clone, this may be a read error. The genes are TRBV20-1 and TRBJ1-2; no reliable D call. This CDR3 is 12 amino acids long. Per germline, CDR1 DFQATT and CDR2 SNEGSKA (reference sequence). CDR3 DNA: TGCAGTGCTAGAGATCGAGCGTATGGCTACGCCTTC. It translates to CSARDRAYGYAF.

In this sample, this clonotype turned up many times. The chain has TRBV3-1 and TRBJ2-5, with 7 bases aligning to TRBD2. With V trimmed by 1 base and J by 4 bases, 6 bases remained unmatched. This CDR3 is built from 15 residues. CDR1 is LGHDT, CDR2 YNNKEL, per germline (reference sequence). CDR3 amino acids: CASSQGGGRVETQYF. The CDR3 bases are TGTGCCAGCAGCCAAGGGGGGGGGAGGGTAGAGACCCAGTACTTC.

In nucleotides, the CDR3 is TGTGCCACCAGCAGGGAACAGACAGTGAACACTGAAGCTTTCTTT. The encoded protein is CATSREQTVNTEAFF. This chain connects TRBV15 to TRBJ1-1; tentative D call: TRBD1 (5 bases). This CDR3 contains 15 residues. Germline CDR1 is LNHNV and CDR2 is YYDKDF (reference sequence). Trimming stripped 3 bases from V and 0 bases from J, with 11 bases between. Full variable domain (missing parts from reference TRBV15 and TRBJ1-1): DAMVIQNPRYQVTQFGKPVTLSCSQTLNHNVMYWYQQKSSQAPKLLFHYYDKDFNNEADTPDNFQSRRPNTSFCFLDIRSPGLGDTAMYLCATSREQTVNTEAFFGQGTRLTVV.

This clonotype was seen just once. The rearrangement joins TRBV11-3 to TRBJ2-2; 8 bases are a match to TRBD2. CDR3 size: 14 residues. CDR1 SGHNT and CDR2 YENEEA come from the germline V gene. Trimming removed 10 bases from V and 1 base from J; junction bases left unmatched: 5. This chain's CDR3 is CATRTSRNTGELFF. The CDR3 nucleotides are TGTGCCACTCGGACTAGCCGGAACACCGGGGAGCTGTTTTTT.

The chain has TRBV11-3 and TRBJ1-1, with D possibly TRBD1 on 5 matching bases. From germline, CDR1 is SGHNT and CDR2 YENEEA. The CDR3 contains 16 residues. V gave up 0 bases and J gave up 2 bases, with 13 bases separating them. CDR3 residues: CASSLDLGDGNTEAFF. In nucleotides, the CDR3 is TGTGCCAGCAGCTTAGATCTTGGGGACGGAAACACTGAAGCTTTCTTT. The full variable domain, in which reference TRBV11-3 and TRBJ1-1 provide the parts outside the CDR3, is EAGVVQSPRYKIIEKKQPVAFWCNPISGHNTLYWYLQNLGQGPELLIRYENEEAVDDSQLPKDRFSAERLKGVDSTLKIQPAELGDSAVYLCASSLDLGDGNTEAFFGQGTRLTVV.

A word on this clonotype: This sequence may be a read error, since a much larger clone differs from it by one base. This CDR3 is CASSPFGQGIGTQYF. CDR3 sequence (DNA): TGTGCCAGCAGCCCCTTCGGACAGGGCATAGGTACGCAGTATTTT. The J gene is TRBJ2-3, the V gene TRBV9, with 8 bases identical to TRBD1. The CDR3 totals 15 residues. The V and J ends lost 4 bases and 8 bases, in that order; junction bases with no gene match: 12. Germline CDR1 and CDR2: SGDLS and YYNGEE.

This clonotype was detected many times. V and J are TRBV5-1 and TRBJ1-5, with D possibly matching TRBD1 (5 bases). From germline, CDR1 is SGHRS and CDR2 YFSETQ. The CDR3 has 16 amino acids. V was pared by 4 bases and J by 0 bases, with 14 bases between. CDR3 protein: CASSPGTDVSNQPQHF. For the CDR3, the DNA is TGCGCCAGCAGCCCAGGGACTGACGTTAGCAATCAGCCCCAGCATTTT. Full variable domain (missing parts from reference TRBV5-1 and TRBJ1-5): KAGVTQTPRYLIKTRGQQVTLSCSPISGHRSVSWYQQTPGQGLQFLFEYFSETQRNKGNFPGRFSGRQFSNSRSEMNVSTLELGDSALYLCASSPGTDVSNQPQHFGDGTRLSIL.

This clonotype was recorded a few times. The chain links TRBV20-1 to TRBJ2-5; tentatively, D is TRBD2 (6 bases). There are 13 residues in the CDR3. The ends were cut back, 4 bases at V and 1 base at J, with 10 bases in the middle. The germline V gene has CDR1 DFQATT and CDR2 SNEGSKA (reference sequence). In nucleotides, the CDR3 is TGCAGTGCTATCTGGGGAGGCCAAGAGACCCAGTACTTC. Translating it yields CSAIWGGQETQYF.

This clonotype was detected a few times. The gene calls are TRBV12-3 or TRBV12-4 and TRBJ2-1; D call uncertain. Trimming left V 5 bases short and J 2 bases short, with 7 bases between. The CDR3 consists of 13 residues. Here the CDR3 reads CASSTITYNEQFF. Written as DNA, the CDR3 is TGTGCCAGCAGTACTATCACCTACAATGAGCAGTTCTTC.

This clonotype appeared many times. V usage is TRBV5-6 and J usage is TRBJ1-2; D gene ambiguous. CDR3 size: 12 residues. Trimming removed 3 bases from V and 3 bases from J, with 6 bases in between. Looked up from germline, CDR1 is SGHDT and CDR2 is YYEEEE. This chain's CDR3 is CASSYSDYGYTF. In nucleotides, the CDR3 is TGTGCCAGCAGCTATAGTGACTATGGCTACACCTTC.

In its sample, this clonotype was seen once. The chain joins TRBV7-8 to TRBJ2-1, with D possibly matching TRBD2 (6 bases). V lost 5 bases, J lost 4 bases, and 15 bases lay in between. Germline CDR1 SGHVS, CDR2 FQNEAQ. The CDR3 length is 15 residues. DNA of the CDR3: TGTGCCAGCAGCCTCACCGGGACTCGTTACAATGAGCAGTTCTTC. This sequence encodes CASSLTGTRYNEQFF.

This clonotype came up many times. The genes are TRBV18 and TRBJ1-5; D is uncertain. Germline assignment: CDR1 KGHSH and CDR2 LQKENI. The CDR3 totals 12 residues. The V and J ends lost 2 bases and 6 bases respectively, with 5 bases between them. CDR3 amino acids: CASSPGSQPQHF. The CDR3 coding sequence is TGTGCCAGCTCACCAGGGTCTCAGCCCCAGCATTTT.

The CDR3 nucleotides are TGTGCCAGCAGCCAAGCACAGGGGGGGGGATTCGTCGGGGAGCTGTTTTTT. Translating it yields CASSQAQGGGFVGELFF. The genes are TRBV14 and TRBJ2-2, with D maybe TRBD1 (8 bases). The germline CDR1 and CDR2 sequences are SGHDN and FVKESK. The V gene lost 1 base and the J gene lost 7 bases, with 19 bases spanning the gap. The CDR3 extends over 17 amino acids.

This clonotype was recorded a few times. V gene TRBV20-1 combines with J gene TRBJ2-7; a possible D gene is TRBD2 (6 bases). This CDR3 contains 13 residues. V dropped 6 bases and J dropped 4 bases, with 16 bases sitting between them. Germline V CDR1 and CDR2: DFQATT, SNEGSKA (reference sequence). The chain's CDR3 is CSAQLAWGYEQYF. The CDR3 DNA is TGCAGTGCACAGCTAGCGTGGGGATACGAGCAGTACTTC.

This clonotype occurred a few times. This sequence joins TRBV18 and TRBJ2-7, with TRBD2 identical over 7 bases. Unmatched junction bases numbered 13, after V lost 3 bases and J lost 5 bases. The CDR3 sequence is 16 residues long. Germline loops: CDR1 KGHSH, CDR2 LQKENI. The CDR3 DNA reads TGTGCCAGCTCACCTACCACGGCGGGAGTCGGCCACGAGCAGTACTTC. Its translation is CASSPTTAGVGHEQYF.

The chain joins TRBV7-6 to TRBJ2-3, with D hard to call. Germline V gene data show CDR1 as SGHVS and CDR2 as FNYEAQ. The CDR3 totals 15 residues. V lost 7 bases, J lost 0 bases, and 14 bases lay in between. The CDR3 is CASTLVPGSTDTQYF. CDR3 bases: TGTGCCAGCACCCTAGTACCTGGCAGCACAGATACGCAGTATTTT.

The chain links TRBV7-9 to TRBJ2-1; TRBD2 agrees at 9 bases. The CDR3 contains 14 residues. From germline, CDR1 is SEHNR and CDR2 FQNEAQ (reference sequence). Trimming at V came to 5 bases and at J to 5 bases, leaving 4 bases not matched to a gene. The CDR3 sequence is CASSDIAGDNEQFF. DNA of the CDR3: TGTGCCAGCAGCGATATAGCGGGGGACAATGAGCAGTTCTTC.

This rearrangement joins TRBV7-9 to TRBJ2-7, with a weak D call TRBD1 (5 bases). The V gene lost 2 bases and the J gene lost 0 bases, with 11 bases spanning the gap. This CDR3 spans 15 amino acids. CDR1 and CDR2 (germline): SEHNR, FQNEAQ (reference sequence). The CDR3 protein is CASSLSLTASYEQYF. CDR3 DNA sequence: TGTGCCAGCAGCTTATCCCTGACAGCCTCCTACGAGCAGTACTTC.

V usage is TRBV28 and J usage is TRBJ2-5, with 7 bases aligning to TRBD2. Germline V CDR1 and CDR2: MDHEN, SYDVKM. Trimming at V came to 1 base and at J to 5 bases, leaving 1 base not matched to a gene. The CDR3 sequence is 13 residues long. The CDR3 DNA reads as TGTGCCAGCAGTTTATACGGGGGGGAGACCCAGTACTTC. Amino acids: CASSLYGGETQYF.

This clonotype was found many times. This sequence joins TRBV12-3 or TRBV12-4 and TRBJ2-7; 9 nucleotides line up with TRBD2. Germline trimming cut 7 bases from V and 5 bases from J; bases unmatched to any gene: 9. This CDR3 comprises 14 residues. For the CDR3, the DNA is TGTGCCAGCAACTTAGCGGGAGTGCGTAACGAGCAGTACTTC. Translation gives CASNLAGVRNEQYF.

J is TRBJ1-2 and V is TRBV19, with D possibly TRBD1 on 5 matching bases. This CDR3 has 15 amino acids. With 2 bases removed from V and 0 bases from J, the gap between germline ends came to 10 bases. Germline V gene data show CDR1 as LNHDA and CDR2 as SQIVND (reference sequence). The chain's CDR3 is CASSISGAANYGYTF. The CDR3 DNA follows: TGTGCCAGTAGTATATCTGGGGCGGCTAACTATGGCTACACCTTC.

At least ten counts were recorded for this clonotype. This chain joins TRBV2 and TRBJ1-6; possible D gene TRBD1, 6 bases. CDR3 length: 12 amino acids. Per germline, CDR1 SNHLY and CDR2 FYNNEI. V gave up 7 bases and J gave up 9 bases, with 10 bases separating them. The CDR3 loop is CASMLTGSPLHF. The CDR3 DNA is TGTGCCAGCATGTTGACAGGTTCACCCCTCCACTTT.